This T cell receptor (beta chain) comes out of a study of control samples from healthy donors and cancer patients. Assay used: immunoSEQ multiplex PCR; TCRdb lists only in-frame clones, some missing. The sample records approximately 92,000 clones, approximately 93% being singletons. This CDR3 is built from 12 residues. Germline V CDR1 and CDR2: SGHNT, YYREEE (reference sequence). Trimming shortened V by 0 bases and J by 10 bases, and 8 bases separated the two germline ends. The chain joins TRBV5-4 to TRBJ1-5; D is undetermined. The sequencing input was blood. The clonotype was recovered from a woman aged 25-40 years in good health. The CDR3 sequence is CASSLDPLPQHF. CDR3 sequence (DNA): TGTGCCAGCAGCTTGGACCCCTTACCCCAGCATTTT.